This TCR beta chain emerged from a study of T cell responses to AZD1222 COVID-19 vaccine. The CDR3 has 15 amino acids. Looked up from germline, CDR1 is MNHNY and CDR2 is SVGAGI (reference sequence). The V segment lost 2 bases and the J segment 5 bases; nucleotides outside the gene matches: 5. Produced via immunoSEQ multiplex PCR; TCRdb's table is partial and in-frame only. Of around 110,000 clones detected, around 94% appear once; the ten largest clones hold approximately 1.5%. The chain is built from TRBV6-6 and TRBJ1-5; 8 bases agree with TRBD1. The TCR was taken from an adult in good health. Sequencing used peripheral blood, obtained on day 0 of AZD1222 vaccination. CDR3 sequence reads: CASSYPDREDQPQHF. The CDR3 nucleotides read TGTGCCAGCAGTTACCCGGACAGGGAAGATCAGCCCCAGCATTTT.